The rows below give T cell receptor beta chains drawn from one sample of a study of CD8 T cells in ankylosing spondylitis. One entry per CDR3 protein, called by TCRdb with MiXCR from the 5' RACE reads. The repertoire has some 200,000 distinct CDR3 sequences, about 13% of them found once; the top ten carry 16%. The sequenced sample was blood, either unsorted or a sorted T cell fraction (not recorded which). The receptors come from a male donor with ankylosing spondylitis or in good health (not recorded which). Each CDR3 is given with its conserved first and last residue. The D gene is left open where the match is weak. Clone size is given for some rows only: seen once, a few or many times, or a class if the clone is expanded.

v_call,j_call,clone_size,d_call,cdr3_nt,cdr3_aa
TRBV20-1,TRBJ1-1,NA,NA,TGCAGTGCTAGAGACTGGGTCGGGACAAAGAACACTGAAGCTTTCTTT,CSARDWVGTKNTEAFF
TRBV29-1,TRBJ1-1,many,NA,TGCAGCGACGGGGGTGGAGGCACTGAAGCTTTCTTT,CSDGGGGTEAFF
TRBV7-8,TRBJ1-2,few,NA,TGTGCCAGCAGCTTCCTGGGCCTATCCCTAGCTAACTATGGCTACACCTTC,CASSFLGLSLANYGYTF
TRBV27,TRBJ2-1,few,TRBD2,TGTGCCAGCCGATCTACCCGGGACTACGACAATGAGCAGTTCTTC,CASRSTRDYDNEQFF
TRBV7-8,TRBJ2-7,few,TRBD1,TGTGCCAGCAGCGGGGACAGGGGCTCCTACGAGCAGTACTTC,CASSGDRGSYEQYF
TRBV21-1,TRBJ1-5,few,NA,TGTGCCAGCAGCATTCTCCCTGACCTATTCAATCAGCCCCAGCATTTT,CASSILPDLFNQPQHF
TRBV27,TRBJ2-1,NA,NA,TGTGCCAGCAGTTTCGGGCCCAGCAATGAGCAGTTCTTC,CASSFGPSNEQFF
TRBV5-1,TRBJ2-7,NA,NA,TGCGCCAGCAGCTTGACCCCTTGGGAAGCCTACGAGCAGTACTTC,CASSLTPWEAYEQYF
TRBV29-1,TRBJ1-2,many,NA,TGCAGCGCCCTGGGGGAGGTACATGGCTACACCTTC,CSALGEVHGYTF
TRBV7-2,TRBJ2-7,few,TRBD1,TGTGCCAGCAGCTCTCAACAGGGGGCCTACGAGCAGTACTTC,CASSSQQGAYEQYF
TRBV5-6,TRBJ2-4,many,NA,TGTGCCAGCAGCTTGAGGGCACTAGCCAAAAACATTCAGTACTTC,CASSLRALAKNIQYF
TRBV6-1,TRBJ2-3,NA,TRBD2,TGTGCCAGCTGCGCTAGCGGGAGCACAGATACGCAGTATTTT,CASCASGSTDTQYF
TRBV6-1,TRBJ2-5,few,NA,TGTGCCAGCAATCCTTACCCCTCAGAGACCCAGTACTTC,CASNPYPSETQYF
TRBV7-9,TRBJ1-2,NA,NA,TGTGCCAGCAGCGAGGGGTTCAACTATGGCTACACCTTC,CASSEGFNYGYTF
TRBV10-2,TRBJ1-5,NA,TRBD1,TGCGCCAGCAGTGAGACAGGGGCCGCAAATCAGCCCCAGCATTTT,CASSETGAANQPQHF
TRBV29-1,TRBJ2-7,few,NA,TGCAGCGTAGACTCCGAGGGCTCCTACGAGCAGTACTTC,CSVDSEGSYEQYF
TRBV20-1,TRBJ2-1,NA,NA,TGCAGTGCTAGAGATCTTGCTCCAGAGCAGTTCTTC,CSARDLAPEQFF
TRBV29-1,TRBJ2-1,many,NA,TGCAGCGTTGAAGGTACGGGCGGCCCGTTCTACAATGAGCAGTTCTTC,CSVEGTGGPFYNEQFF
TRBV5-1,TRBJ2-5,NA,NA,TGCGCCAGCAGTCACAGTCAAGAGACCCAGTACTTC,CASSHSQETQYF
TRBV7-9,TRBJ2-1,NA,NA,TGTGCCAGCAGCTTCATCCAGGGAGGCAATGAGCAGTTCTTC,CASSFIQGGNEQFF
TRBV19,TRBJ1-1,once,TRBD1,TGTGCCAGTAGTAATCGGCGGGACAGGGTTTTCACTGAAGCTTTCTTT,CASSNRRDRVFTEAFF
TRBV5-1,TRBJ2-5,many,NA,TGCGCCAGCGAGGGTGTCCCTGGGGAGACCCAGTACTTC,CASEGVPGETQYF
TRBV12-3/TRBV12-4,TRBJ1-2,many,TRBD1,TGTGCCAGCAGTTTTTGGGACAGGGCAGGTCGACACTATGGCTACACCTTC,CASSFWDRAGRHYGYTF
TRBV14,TRBJ1-2,NA,NA,TGTGCCAGCAGCCAGACTAACTATGGCTACACCTTC,CASSQTNYGYTF
TRBV29-1,TRBJ2-7,many,TRBD1,TGCAGCGTTTTCGGGCAGGGGGCGAGCGAGCAGTACTTC,CSVFGQGASEQYF
TRBV4-1,TRBJ1-1,NA,NA,TGCGCCAGCAGCCAAGGGAGGGGGAACACTGAAGCTTTCTTT,CASSQGRGNTEAFF
TRBV27,TRBJ1-6,NA,NA,TGTGCCAGCAGTCCGACAGCTACACCCCTCCACTTT,CASSPTATPLHF
TRBV6-5,TRBJ1-5,few,NA,TGTGCCAGCAGTTACTCAGCCGCATCCAATCAGCCCCAGCATTTT,CASSYSAASNQPQHF
TRBV20-1,TRBJ1-1,NA,NA,TGCAGTGCTATCAACACTGAAGCTTTCTTT,CSAINTEAFF
TRBV7-9,TRBJ1-4,NA,TRBD1,TGTGCCAGCAGCTCCTCCGGGACAGGGTATAGTGAAAAACTGTTTTTT,CASSSSGTGYSEKLFF
TRBV6-1,TRBJ1-1,few,TRBD1,TGTGCCAGCAGTGACCGGGACAGGGGGCGGGTTGAAGCTTTCTTT,CASSDRDRGRVEAFF
TRBV20-1,TRBJ2-7,NA,TRBD2,TGCAGTGCTAGAGTTGGTGGCAGGAGCGGGAGCTCCTACGAGCAGTACTTC,CSARVGGRSGSSYEQYF
TRBV29-1,TRBJ2-3,NA,NA,TGCAGCGCAAGGGCCAGGGCAAGCACAGATACGCAGTATTTT,CSARARASTDTQYF
TRBV30,TRBJ1-3,NA,NA,TGTGCCTGGAGGCCGGTGGGGGGTGGAAACACCATATATTTT,CAWRPVGGGNTIYF
TRBV29-1,TRBJ2-2,few,NA,TGCAGCGTTGAAGATCAGAACAGGGAGACCGGGGAGCTGTTTTTT,CSVEDQNRETGELFF
TRBV12-3/TRBV12-4,TRBJ1-5,NA,TRBD1,TGTGCCAGTAGACAGGGGGCCCAGCCCCAGCATTTT,CASRQGAQPQHF
TRBV12-3/TRBV12-4,TRBJ1-1,few,TRBD1,TGTGCCAGCAGACAGGGGATTACTGAAGCTTTCTTT,CASRQGITEAFF
TRBV12-3/TRBV12-4,TRBJ1-1,many,NA,TGTGCCAGCCTACAGGGGAACACTGAAGCTTTCTTT,CASLQGNTEAFF
TRBV5-6,TRBJ2-3,once,NA,TGTGCCAGCAGCTTGGATGGGGGCGGGAGCACAGCAGATACGCAGAATTTT,CASSLDGGGSTADTQNF
TRBV10-3,TRBJ2-3,few,TRBD2,TGTGCCATCAGTCCGGGGACTAGCGGGGGAAGCACAGATACGCAGTATTTT,CAISPGTSGGSTDTQYF
TRBV4-1,TRBJ1-5,NA,NA,TGCGCCAGCAGCCAAGAGGAATTCAGGGAGGGGGATCAGCCCCAGCATTTT,CASSQEEFREGDQPQHF